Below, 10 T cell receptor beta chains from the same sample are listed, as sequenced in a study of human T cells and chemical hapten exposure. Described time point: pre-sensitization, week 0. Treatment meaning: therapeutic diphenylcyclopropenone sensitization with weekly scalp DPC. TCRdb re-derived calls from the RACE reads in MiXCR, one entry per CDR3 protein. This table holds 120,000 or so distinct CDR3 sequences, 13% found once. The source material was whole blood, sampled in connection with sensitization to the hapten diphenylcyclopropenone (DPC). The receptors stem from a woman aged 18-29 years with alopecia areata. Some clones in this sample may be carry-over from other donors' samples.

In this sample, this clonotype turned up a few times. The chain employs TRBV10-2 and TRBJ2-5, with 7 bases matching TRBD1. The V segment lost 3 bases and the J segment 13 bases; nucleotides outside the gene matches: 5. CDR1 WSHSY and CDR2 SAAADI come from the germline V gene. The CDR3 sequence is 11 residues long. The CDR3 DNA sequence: TGCGCCAGCAGTGATAAGGGACAGCCGTACTTC. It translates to CASSDKGQPYF.

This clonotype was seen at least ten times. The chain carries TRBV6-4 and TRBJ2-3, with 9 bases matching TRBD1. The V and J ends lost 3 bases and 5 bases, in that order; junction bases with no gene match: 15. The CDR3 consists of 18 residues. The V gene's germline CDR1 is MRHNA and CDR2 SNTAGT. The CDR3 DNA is TGTGCCAGCAGTGATTCGACCTTCCCGGGACAGGGTGAAGATACGCAGTATTTT. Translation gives CASSDSTFPGQGEDTQYF.

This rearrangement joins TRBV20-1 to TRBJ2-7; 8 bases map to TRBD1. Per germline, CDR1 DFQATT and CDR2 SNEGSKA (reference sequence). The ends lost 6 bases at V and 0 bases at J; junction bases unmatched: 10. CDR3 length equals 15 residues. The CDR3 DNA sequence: TGCAGTGCAAGCCAACGACAGGGGTCCTCCTACGAGCAGTACTTC. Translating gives CSASQRQGSSYEQYF.

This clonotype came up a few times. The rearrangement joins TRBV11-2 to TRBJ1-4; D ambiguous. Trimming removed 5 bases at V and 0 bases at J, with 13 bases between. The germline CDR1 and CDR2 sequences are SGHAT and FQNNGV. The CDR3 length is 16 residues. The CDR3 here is CASSIRQATTNEKLFF. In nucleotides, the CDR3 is TGTGCCAGCAGCATTCGCCAGGCCACAACTAATGAAAAACTGTTTTTT.

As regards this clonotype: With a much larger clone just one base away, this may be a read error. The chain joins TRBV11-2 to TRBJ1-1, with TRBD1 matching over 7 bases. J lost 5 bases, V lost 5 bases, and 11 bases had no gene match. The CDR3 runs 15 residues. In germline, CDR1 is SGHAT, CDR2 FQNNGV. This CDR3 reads CASSPRDGDRTEAFF. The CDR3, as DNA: TGTGCCAGCAGCCCGCGAGACGGGGACAGAACTGAAGCTTTCTTT.

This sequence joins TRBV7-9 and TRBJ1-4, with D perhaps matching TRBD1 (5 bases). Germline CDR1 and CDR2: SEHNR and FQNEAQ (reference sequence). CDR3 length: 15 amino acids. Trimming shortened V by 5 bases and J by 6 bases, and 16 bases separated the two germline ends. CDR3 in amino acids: CASSPIRDPYEKLFF. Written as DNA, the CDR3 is TGTGCCAGCAGCCCAATCCGGGACCCCTATGAAAAACTGTTTTTT.

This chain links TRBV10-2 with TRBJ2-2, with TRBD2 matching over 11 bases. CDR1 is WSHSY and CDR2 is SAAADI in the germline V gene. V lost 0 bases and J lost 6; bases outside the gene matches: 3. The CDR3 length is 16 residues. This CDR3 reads CASSESKTSGAGELFF. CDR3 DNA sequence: TGCGCCAGCAGTGAGTCAAAGACTAGCGGGGCCGGGGAGCTGTTTTTT.

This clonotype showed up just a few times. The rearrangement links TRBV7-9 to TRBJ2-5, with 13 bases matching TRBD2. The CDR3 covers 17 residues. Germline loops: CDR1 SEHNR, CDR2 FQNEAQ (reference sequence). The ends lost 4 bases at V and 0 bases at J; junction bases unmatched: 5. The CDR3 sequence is CASSSLTSGGDQETQYF. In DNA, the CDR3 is TGTGCCAGCAGCTCACTTACTAGCGGGGGGGACCAAGAGACCCAGTACTTC.

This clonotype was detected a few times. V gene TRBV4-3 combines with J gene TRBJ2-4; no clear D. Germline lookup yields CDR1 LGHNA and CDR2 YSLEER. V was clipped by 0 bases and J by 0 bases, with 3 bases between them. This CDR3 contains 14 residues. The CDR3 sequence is CASSQEIAKNIQYF. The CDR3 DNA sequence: TGCGCCAGCAGCCAAGAGATAGCCAAAAACATTCAGTACTTC.

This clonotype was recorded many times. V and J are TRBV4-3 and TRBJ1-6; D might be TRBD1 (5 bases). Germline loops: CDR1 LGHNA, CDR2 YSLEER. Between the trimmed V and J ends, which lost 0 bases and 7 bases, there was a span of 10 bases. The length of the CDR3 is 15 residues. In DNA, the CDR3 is TGCGCCAGCAGCCAAGATTCCGGGGGAAATTCACCCCTCCACTTT. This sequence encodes CASSQDSGGNSPLHF.